The 13 T cell receptor beta chains presented below share a single source sample, sequenced in a study of shared clonotypes between healthy human individuals (TCRdb year 2020). For the CD8 naive samples, CD45RO-negative cells were positively selected for CCR7, yielding a CD45RA+CCR7+ population from which TemRA cells were excluded. The library was generated by the immunoSEQ multiplex PCR assay. TCRdb carries this immuneACCESS record with in-frame sequences only. Its versions omit some clonotypes, under half of them owing to an unresolved V gene in the studies checked, with the rest unexplained. The sample table lists millions of clones, approximately 95% of them with a count of one. In total, the top ten clones hold 1% to 1.3% of the sample. Sequenced sample: naive CD8+ T cells sorted from blood. The cell subset or site label corresponds to: CD45RA+CCR7+. The source is a man in his late teens or twenties in good health.

The rearrangement joins TRBV13 to TRBJ1-1; 7 bases are shared with TRBD1. The CDR3 loop spans 16 amino acids. Germline loops: CDR1 PRHDT, CDR2 FYEKMQ (reference sequence). V was pared by 2 bases and J by 0 bases, with 6 bases of the junction left unmatched. The CDR3 spells CASSLPPGGMNTEAFF. The CDR3, as DNA: TGTGCCAGCAGCTTACCCCCAGGGGGGATGAACACTGAAGCTTTCTTT.

V usage is TRBV14 and J usage is TRBJ1-1; possible D gene TRBD1, 6 bases. This CDR3 region has 16 residues. Germline CDR1 and CDR2: SGHDN and FVKESK. V lost 6 bases and J 0 bases, leaving 17 bases between the germline ends. CDR3: CASSGAGVTMNTEAFF. CDR3 bases: TGTGCCAGCAGTGGGGCAGGGGTCACCATGAACACTGAAGCTTTCTTT. Together with reference TRBV14 and TRBJ1-1, the CDR3 gives the full variable domain: EAGVTQFPSHSVIEKGQTVTLRCDPISGHDNLYWYRRVMGKEIKFLLHFVKESKQDESGMPNNRFLAERTGGTYSTLKVQPAELEDSGVYFCASSGAGVTMNTEAFFGQGTRLTVV.

The V and J genes are TRBV25-1 and TRBJ2-5; D gene unclear. V was cut by 1 base and J by 1 base, with 10 bases left in between. Looked up from germline, CDR1 is MGHDK and CDR2 is SYGVNS. This CDR3 spans 15 amino acids. The CDR3 loop is CASSEFFERQETQYF. The DNA for the CDR3 is TGTGCCAGCAGTGAATTCTTCGAGCGCCAAGAGACCCAGTACTTC.

V and J are TRBV6-1 and TRBJ2-1, with a possible D match to TRBD2 (6 bases). V was trimmed by 1 base and J by 8 bases, leaving 12 bases between them. Germline CDR1 MNHNS, CDR2 SASEGT. The CDR3 contains 14 residues. The CDR3 nucleotides are TGTGCCAGCAGTGAAGTTGGAGGGTTCCATGAGCAGTTCTTC. It is translated as CASSEVGGFHEQFF.

The genes are TRBV4-1 and TRBJ2-7; 9 bases agree with TRBD1. Germline trimming cut 3 bases from V and 2 bases from J; bases unmatched to any gene: 11. The CDR3 is 17 amino acids. The germline gives CDR1 MGHRA, CDR2 YSYEKL. The CDR3 DNA reads as TGCGCCAGCAGCCACCAAACAGGGGGCTCCTTGACCTACGAGCAGTACTTC. This gives the protein CASSHQTGGSLTYEQYF.

The chain carries TRBV4-3 and TRBJ2-3; maybe TRBD2 (5 bases). Germline V gives CDR1 LGHNA, CDR2 YSLEER. The CDR3 is made up of 18 amino acids. Trimming cost V 0 bases and J 2 bases, with 18 bases left between them. The CDR3 sequence: CASSQDPPLEGYTDTQYF. Written as DNA, the CDR3 is TGCGCCAGCAGCCAAGACCCCCCACTAGAGGGATACACAGATACGCAGTATTTT.

The J gene is TRBJ1-2, the V gene TRBV5-3; D not certain. TRBV5-3 is classed as an ORF, of uncertain function. V lost 0 bases to trimming and J lost 1 base, with 16 bases between them. The CDR3 runs to 17 residues. The CDR3 bases are TGTGCCAGAAGCTTGGTCCCAGAGGACGTTTTTAACTATGGCTACACCTTC. This sequence encodes CARSLVPEDVFNYGYTF.

V and J are TRBV2 and TRBJ1-5; unclear D gene. CDR1 is SNHLY and CDR2 is FYNNEI in the germline V gene. The CDR3 consists of 15 residues. V dropped 4 bases and J dropped 3 bases, with 13 bases sitting between them. The CDR3 region has the DNA TGTGCCAGCAGTGCAATCGGGGATTACAATCAGCCCCAGCATTTT. Residues: CASSAIGDYNQPQHF.

V gene TRBV6-1 combines with J gene TRBJ2-2, with 8 bases matching TRBD2. Trimming cost V 2 bases and J 0 bases; bases outside gene matches: 8. CDR1 is MNHNS and CDR2 is SASEGT in the germline V gene. The CDR3 runs 18 residues. In DNA form, the CDR3 reads TGTGCCAGCAGTGAACCGCCGAGTAGCGGGGCGAACACCGGGGAGCTGTTTTTT. This gives the protein CASSEPPSSGANTGELFF.

CDR3 in amino acids: CASSPRVHGYEQYF. CDR3 in DNA: TGTGCCAGCAGCCCTAGGGTCCACGGCTACGAGCAGTACTTC. The chain is built from TRBV9 and TRBJ2-7; D remains unclear. V was pared by 4 bases and J by 3 bases, with 14 bases between. The CDR3 sequence is 14 residues long. The V gene's germline CDR1 is SGDLS and CDR2 YYNGEE. Looking up the rest from reference TRBV9 and TRBJ2-7 gives the full variable domain: DSGVTQTPKHLITATGQRVTLRCSPRSGDLSVYWYQQSLDQGLQFLIQYYNGEERAKGNILERFSAQQFPDLHSELNLSSLELGDSALYFCASSPRVHGYEQYFGPGTRLTVT.

This chain uses TRBV7-9 with TRBJ2-1; D is unclear. The CDR3 runs 14 residues. Germline lookup yields CDR1 SEHNR and CDR2 FQNEAQ (reference sequence). The germline V and J ends were trimmed by 1 base and 2 bases, with 6 bases remaining between them. CDR3 amino acids: CASSLVETYNEQFF. In DNA, the CDR3 is TGTGCCAGCAGCTTAGTGGAAACCTACAATGAGCAGTTCTTC.

The chain recombines TRBV11-2 with TRBJ2-6, with a tentative D call TRBD2 (5 bases). Germline-derived CDR1 and CDR2 are SGHAT and FQNNGV. The CDR3 runs 17 residues. The germline V and J ends were trimmed by 3 bases and 0 bases, with 12 bases remaining between them. CDR3 sequence reads: CASSFGVFLSGANVLTF. DNA of the CDR3: TGTGCCAGCAGCTTCGGGGTATTCCTCTCTGGGGCCAACGTCCTGACTTTC.

A note on this clone: This CDR3 is also generated by other DNA sequences in the sample. V and J are TRBV5-1 and TRBJ1-1; a possible D gene is TRBD1 (6 bases). CDR1 is SGHRS, CDR2 YFSETQ, per germline. Deletions cut 2 bases from V and 3 bases from J, with 8 bases between. CDR3 length equals 13 residues. CDR3 region: CASSLTGYTEAFF. The DNA of the CDR3 is TGCGCCAGCAGCTTAACAGGGTACACTGAAGCTTTCTTT. The whole variable domain, filled in from reference TRBV5-1 and TRBJ1-1, reads KAGVTQTPRYLIKTRGQQVTLSCSPISGHRSVSWYQQTPGQGLQFLFEYFSETQRNKGNFPGRFSGRQFSNSRSEMNVSTLELGDSALYLCASSLTGYTEAFFGQGTRLTVV.